This T cell receptor beta chain was observed in a study of blood T cell repertoires in COVID-19. Authors' data handling: Using reference gene primer amplification, nucleated cell counts were estimated. Repertoires were generated with immunoSEQ multiplex PCR, while TCRdb's copy carries only in-frame clones and drops some. V and J calls and clone size are as listed in that table; D and trimming were resolved from the DNA. The table records more than 250,000 clones, around 83% of them present only once. In germline, CDR1 is SGHRS, CDR2 YFSETQ. The CDR3 is 15 amino acids. After removal of 0 bases from V and 8 bases from J, the junction contained 6 bases not matched to a gene.

This receptor was taken from a woman in her forties or fifties with acute or convalescent COVID-19. Sequenced input: peripheral blood. The V call is TRBV5-1, the J call TRBJ2-1; TRBD1 aligns across 9 bases. CDR3 protein: CASSLVGQGIDEQFF. For the CDR3, the DNA is TGCGCCAGCAGCTTGGTTGGACAGGGGATCGATGAGCAGTTCTTC. Full variable domain (outside the CDR3, taken from reference TRBV5-1 and TRBJ2-1): KAGVTQTPRYLIKTRGQQVTLSCSPISGHRSVSWYQQTPGQGLQFLFEYFSETQRNKGNFPGRFSGRQFSNSRSEMNVSTLELGDSALYLCASSLVGQGIDEQFFGPGTRLTVL.